One and the same sample provided the 23 T cell receptor beta chains below, sequenced in a study of CD8 T cells in ankylosing spondylitis. TCRdb fed the 5' RACE reads into MiXCR, producing one record per CDR3 protein. The table lists 350,000 or so distinct CDR3 sequences, about 9.9% of them singletons. Sequencing was performed on blood, either unsorted or a sorted T cell fraction (not recorded which). These receptors all come from a female donor with ankylosing spondylitis or in good health (not recorded which).

This chain uses TRBV7-3 with TRBJ2-1, with no clear D. From germline, CDR1 is SGHTA and CDR2 FQGTGA. This CDR3 comprises 13 residues. Trimming stripped 1 base from V and 8 bases from J, with 9 bases between. The CDR3 loop is CASSLRGGDEQFF. DNA for the CDR3: TGTGCCAGCAGCTTAAGGGGTGGAGATGAGCAGTTCTTC.

This clonotype has ten or more counts. The J gene is TRBJ2-7, the V gene TRBV5-1; D is uncertain. The germline gives CDR1 SGHRS, CDR2 YFSETQ. The CDR3 is made up of 14 amino acids. The germline V and J ends were trimmed by 0 bases and 2 bases, with 9 bases remaining between them. The CDR3 here is CASSLEDGAYEQYF. The CDR3 region has the DNA TGCGCCAGCAGCTTGGAGGACGGAGCCTACGAGCAGTACTTC.

The chain carries TRBV19 and TRBJ2-7; 11 nucleotides agree with TRBD2. CDR3 length: 16 amino acids. The V gene end was trimmed by 3 bases and the J gene end by 7 bases; junction bases not matched to a gene: 11. CDR1 and CDR2 from the germline V gene are LNHDA and SQIVND (reference sequence). The CDR3 nucleotides read TGTGCCAGTAGTATTTCGGGGCTAGCGGGAGGAAGGGAGCAGTACTTC. It translates to CASSISGLAGGREQYF.

This clonotype showed up many times. The rearrangement joins TRBV10-2 to TRBJ2-1; perhaps TRBD2 as D (5 bases). The CDR3 loop spans 12 amino acids. Germline V gives CDR1 WSHSY, CDR2 SAAADI. V was clipped by 2 bases and J by 15 bases, with 14 bases between them. CDR3 DNA sequence: TGCGCCAGCAGTGAGGTCGGGGTTGTTCCGTTCTTC. This sequence encodes CASSEVGVVPFF.

This chain connects TRBV4-2 to TRBJ2-7; TRBD2 aligns across 10 bases. CDR3 length: 15 residues. V lost 2 bases and J lost 1; bases outside the gene matches: 2. Germline assignment: CDR1 LGHNA and CDR2 YNFKEQ. CDR3 loop: CASSQSGGESYEQYF. In DNA form, the CDR3 reads TGTGCCAGCAGCCAAAGCGGGGGGGAATCCTACGAGCAGTACTTC.

This clonotype was observed at least ten times. This rearrangement joins TRBV7-2 to TRBJ1-2; a weak D match, TRBD1 (5 bases). The germline V gene encodes CDR1 SGHTA and CDR2 FQGNSA. V lost 4 bases and J 8 bases, leaving 11 bases between the germline ends. The CDR3 is 12 amino acids. CDR3 in DNA: TGTGCCAGCAGCTCCAGGGATGTCGGCTACACCTTC. Encoded protein: CASSSRDVGYTF.

This clonotype has just a few counts. The chain has TRBV25-1 and TRBJ2-7, with TRBD2 matching over 9 bases. Germline-derived CDR1 and CDR2 are MGHDK and SYGVNS. This CDR3 spans 14 amino acids. Trimming at V came to 2 bases and at J to 3 bases, leaving 2 bases not matched to a gene. The CDR3, as DNA: TGTGCCAGCAGTGAACTAGCGGGGCACTACGAGCAGTACTTC. Translation: CASSELAGHYEQYF.

This clonotype was recorded a few times. The genes are TRBV7-9 and TRBJ2-1, with TRBD2 as a possible D gene (6 bases). V lost 0 bases, J lost 4 bases, and 16 bases lay in between. In germline, CDR1 is SEHNR, CDR2 FQNEAQ (reference sequence). There are 17 residues in the CDR3. CDR3 region: CASSLALGGNPYNEQFF. In DNA, the CDR3 is TGTGCCAGCAGCTTAGCGCTTGGGGGGAACCCTTACAATGAGCAGTTCTTC. The variable domain in full, completed from reference TRBV7-9 and TRBJ2-1, reads DTGVSQNPRHKITKRGQNVTFRCDPISEHNRLYWYRQTLGQGPEFLTYFQNEAQLEKSRLLSDRFSAERPKGSFSTLEIQRTEQGDSAMYLCASSLALGGNPYNEQFFGPGTRLTVL.

Ten or more counts support this clonotype. The CDR3 DNA reads TGTGCCAGCAGCACTAGCGGGGGCACAGATACGCAGTATTTT. Amino acid sequence: CASSTSGGTDTQYF. This chain connects TRBV13 to TRBJ2-3, with 10 bases lining up with TRBD2. The CDR3 loop spans 14 amino acids. In germline, CDR1 is PRHDT, CDR2 FYEKMQ (reference sequence). V shed 5 bases and J 1 base; nucleotides not matched to a gene: 0.

This clonotype came up many times. V is TRBV28 and J is TRBJ2-7; D not resolved. The germline V gene encodes CDR1 MDHEN and CDR2 SYDVKM. V was cut by 2 bases and J by 4 bases, with 12 bases left in between. The CDR3 is 14 residues long. CDR3 bases: TGTGCCAGCAGTTTAGGTGCGTTCAAATACGAGCAGTACTTC. It translates to CASSLGAFKYEQYF.

This clonotype was counted at least ten times. The rearrangement uses TRBV7-2 and TRBJ2-7; D ambiguous. This CDR3 region has 12 residues. Per the germline V gene, CDR1 is SGHTA and CDR2 is FQGNSA. The V gene lost 5 bases and the J gene lost 2 bases, with 7 bases spanning the gap. CDR3 sequence: CASSPSTYEQYF. The CDR3 DNA reads TGTGCCAGCAGCCCTTCCACCTACGAGCAGTACTTC.

Ten or more counts support this clonotype. The chain has TRBV20-1 and TRBJ2-3; D call uncertain. Trimming removed 3 bases from V and 6 bases from J, with 7 bases in between. There are 11 residues in the CDR3. Per the germline V gene, CDR1 is DFQATT and CDR2 is SNEGSKA (reference sequence). The CDR3 loop reads CSASVGDTQYF. The DNA of the CDR3 is TGCAGTGCTAGTGTGGGCGATACGCAGTATTTT.

This clonotype was seen at least ten times. The chain's CDR3 is CASSLDWTGSSYNEQFF. Written as DNA, the CDR3 is TGCGCCAGCAGCTTGGACTGGACAGGGAGCTCCTACAATGAGCAGTTCTTC. J is TRBJ2-1 and V is TRBV5-1; 8 bases align to TRBD1. The germline gives CDR1 SGHRS, CDR2 YFSETQ. The CDR3 runs 17 residues. With 0 bases clipped from V and 0 bases from J, the junction kept 5 bases outside the gene matches.

This clonotype appeared a few times. The chain recombines TRBV5-1 with TRBJ2-1; tentative D call: TRBD2 (6 bases). V lost 3 bases, J lost 2 bases, and 12 bases lay in between. This CDR3 has 15 residues. Looked up from germline, CDR1 is SGHRS and CDR2 is YFSETQ. The CDR3 protein is CASSSGGRAYNEQFF. The CDR3 DNA is TGCGCCAGCAGCTCCGGGGGACGCGCCTACAATGAGCAGTTCTTC. The full variable domain, rest sourced from reference TRBV5-1 and TRBJ2-1, is KAGVTQTPRYLIKTRGQQVTLSCSPISGHRSVSWYQQTPGQGLQFLFEYFSETQRNKGNFPGRFSGRQFSNSRSEMNVSTLELGDSALYLCASSSGGRAYNEQFFGPGTRLTVL.

This clonotype was found a few times. This chain connects TRBV29-1 to TRBJ2-7, with TRBD1 as a possible D gene (6 bases). The CDR3 covers 12 residues. Germline V gene sequence: CDR1 SQVTM, CDR2 ANQGSEA. V lost 2 bases and J 2 bases, leaving 7 bases between the germline ends. CDR3 sequence: CSVEWDTYEQYF. The CDR3 region has the DNA TGCAGCGTTGAATGGGACACCTACGAGCAGTACTTC.

This clonotype occurred many times. V usage is TRBV12-3 or TRBV12-4 and J usage is TRBJ1-4; D not resolved. This CDR3 spans 12 amino acids. V lost 7 bases and J 7 bases, leaving 10 bases between the germline ends. For the CDR3, the DNA is TGTGCCAGCAACTACCTCGGTGAAAAACTGTTTTTT. Its protein is CASNYLGEKLFF.

The V and J genes are TRBV29-1 and TRBJ1-5; a possible D gene is TRBD1 (5 bases). The CDR3 runs to 14 residues. Per the germline V gene, CDR1 is SQVTM and CDR2 is ANQGSEA. V gave up 6 bases and J gave up 0 bases, with 12 bases separating them. Here the CDR3 reads CSVAGGNSNQPQHF. CDR3 bases: TGCAGCGTAGCCGGGGGAAATAGCAATCAGCCCCAGCATTTT. Complete variable domain (other parts from reference TRBV29-1 and TRBJ1-5): SAVISQKPSRDICQRGTSLTIQCQVDSQVTMMFWYRQQPGQSLTLIATANQGSEATYESGFVIDKFPISRPNLTFSTLTVSNMSPEDSSIYLCSVAGGNSNQPQHFGDGTRLSIL.

This clonotype was detected many times. The chain combines TRBV5-1 with TRBJ2-1; D is possibly TRBD2 (7 bases). The CDR3 totals 17 residues. The germline V gene has CDR1 SGHRS and CDR2 YFSETQ. Trimming removed 5 bases at V and 10 bases at J, with 28 bases between. CDR3 sequence reads: CASSTREGPGTTNEQFF. CDR3 coding DNA: TGCGCCAGCAGTACAAGGGAGGGGCCCGGGACAACAAACGAGCAGTTCTTC.

This clonotype was seen ten or more times. The V call is TRBV9, the J call TRBJ2-1, with D uncertain. The CDR3 consists of 15 residues. Germline-derived CDR1 and CDR2 are SGDLS and YYNGEE. V lost 1 base, J lost 4 bases, and 12 bases lay in between. The CDR3 reads CASSVTGFGYNEQFF. CDR3 sequence (DNA): TGTGCCAGCAGCGTAACGGGTTTTGGGTACAATGAGCAGTTCTTC.

This clonotype has ten or more counts. CDR3 region: CSVGGRNTDTQYF. The CDR3, as DNA: TGCAGCGTTGGTGGCAGAAACACAGATACGCAGTATTTT. V and J are TRBV29-1 and TRBJ2-3; D is ambiguous. V shed 4 bases and J shed 2 bases, with 10 bases lying between them. The CDR3 runs 13 residues. Germline V gene data show CDR1 as SQVTM and CDR2 as ANQGSEA.

The chain joins TRBV20-1 to TRBJ2-7, with D unclear. Germline CDR1 reads DFQATT; CDR2 reads SNEGSKA (reference sequence). CDR3 length equals 15 residues. V lost 2 bases, J lost 9 bases, and 23 bases lay in between. The CDR3: CSARSPAGLPSAQYF. The CDR3 bases are TGCAGTGCTAGATCCCCCGCTGGGCTACCAAGCGCGCAGTACTTC.

At least ten counts were recorded for this clonotype. V gene TRBV20-1 combines with J gene TRBJ2-1; D remains ambiguous. The CDR3 runs to 12 residues. CDR1 is DFQATT, CDR2 SNEGSKA, per germline (reference sequence). Trimming stripped 2 bases from V and 7 bases from J, with 9 bases between. The DNA for the CDR3 is TGCAGTGCTAGACGCGCTAGGAATGAGCAGTTCTTC. Translating it yields CSARRARNEQFF.

This clonotype was seen ten or more times. CDR3 sequence (DNA): TGCAGCGCCGTCGGGCAGGGAAGTTCCTACGAGCAGTACTTC. Translation gives CSAVGQGSSYEQYF. This chain uses TRBV29-1 with TRBJ2-7; D may be TRBD1 (5 bases). The CDR3 consists of 14 residues. The germline gives CDR1 SQVTM, CDR2 ANQGSEA. The V and J ends lost 7 bases and 1 base respectively, with 17 bases between them.